This T cell receptor beta chain was recovered during a study of shared clonotypes between healthy human individuals (dated by TCRdb to 2020 to 2022). Broadly, across the study: A few men and a couple of women, aged 18 to 49 years, made up the cohort. Leukapheresis yielded between about 0.8 and 8.9 billion PBMCs per donor. To increase sequencing depth and limit assay-specific biases, TCR repertoire library preparation and sequencing were carried out by different laboratories using diverse techniques. The study deeply sequenced blood TCR repertoires of five healthy adults to estimate repertoire size and the extent of clonotype sharing between individuals. Per donor, three plates each were used for CD4 naive and CD4 memory, two for CD8 naive, and one for CD8 memory.

V sheds 7 bases and J sheds 3 bases, leaving 12 bases between their ends. For CDR1 and CDR2, the germline V gene lists MNHEY and SVGAGI. The CDR3 starts with the cysteine, ends with the phenylalanine, and has 14 residues. The only DNA kept is the CDR3, 42 bases in frame from the first base. Beyond this particular receptor, the publication reports: Only blood was sampled, and tissue TCR repertoires likely differ from those in blood. About 4.5% of naive CD4, around 3.6% of naive CD8, approximately 2% of memory CD4, and approximately 0.39% of memory CD8 clonotypes were shared across a few donors. The genetic and exposure-history diversity represented was limited by the small number of donors. Based on pairwise subsampling, the degree of clonotype sharing among donors was expected to be affected by sequencing depth. Naive subsets generally had larger estimated clonotype richness than memory subsets did. Incomplete sequencing was indicated by rarefaction of sorted-subset datasets, despite the large sequencing depth. Clonotypes shared by all four sorted-subset donors showed higher generation probabilities than non-shared clonotypes.

CD8 naive samples were obtained by positive selection for CCR7 among CD45RO-negative cells, yielding a CD45RA+CCR7+ population from which TemRA cells were excluded. Healthy HIV-negative adults with no recently reported acute infections or vaccinations were included as donors. Every donor was a Caucasian adult living in Nashville, Tennessee, USA. Blood was collected by leukapheresis, and PBMCs were isolated by Ficoll-Histopaque density gradient centrifugation and then cryopreserved in liquid nitrogen vapor phase. Purity and quantity of every magnetically sorted T cell population were checked by analytical flow cytometry. Genomic DNA was isolated from every sorted fraction and measured by UV absorbance on a Nanodrop 2000c. Of note for this clone: Its cognate antigen has yet to be identified. No base quality values were provided; no much bigger clone lies one nucleotide off.

Using the deep immunoSEQ assay, multiplex PCR amplified TCR CDR3 regions from genomic DNA. Extracted genomic DNA from each cell subset was distributed evenly across all wells of several immunoSEQ 96-well plates, and each plate was treated as a replicate. For sorted subsets, each replicate PCR was loaded with 150 to 250 ng genomic DNA, equivalent to roughly 30,000 T cell genomes. The purified libraries were quantified using a Qubit 3.0 fluorometer, sized with a Bioanalyzer 2100, and then quantified again using the KAPA Library Quantification kit. A separate single-read 150-cycle Illumina NextSeq 550 flow cell was used to sequence each immunoSEQ 96-well plate. On the authors' methods: Because the immunoSEQ output held only junctional sequences and lacked quality scores, the filtering could not match the filtering applied to full-length reads. Sequences were annotated with PyIR, a Python wrapper for IgBLAST v1.9, using IMGT germline references to assign V/J genes and CDR3. Reads were filtered out if the reads had weak V/J assignments (E-value above 1e-6), no CDR3, stop codons, out-of-frame junctions, or ambiguous translated residues. V3J clonotypes were defined as sequences sharing the same inferred V gene, J gene, and CDR3 amino acid sequence. Percentage overlap between repertoires was calculated by dividing the number of shared unique clonotypes by the size of the smaller repertoire. RTK rarefaction, the Chao1 estimator, and Recon v2.1 estimates of unobserved clonotypes were used to assess repertoire richness. OLGA was used to compute generation probabilities for all TCRbeta clonotypes that the gDNA method yielded from a handful of donors. TCRdb re-hosts the immuneACCESS table, in-frame sequences only. Its copies lack some clones; in the studies checked, an unresolved V gene accounts for under half of them, and the cause for the rest is not known. That table furnishes V, J and clone size, whereas the DNA furnished D and trimming. The sample yields some 2,000,000 clones; about 95% were counted once. Roughly 1.1% of the sample comes from the top ten.

This clonotype was obtained from a man in his late teens or twenties in good health. The sample was naive CD8+ T cells sorted from blood. The sample's cell subset or site label, decoded: CD45RA+CCR7+. This chain joins TRBV6-5 to TRBJ2-2, with the D segment identity uncertain. The DNA is as follows: TGTGCCAGCAATCCGGGCGCGTACACCGGGGAGCTGTTTTTT. This translates into CASNPGAYTGELFF.